Listed below are T cell receptor beta chains from one sample, sequenced in a study of sequential checkpoint blockade in melanoma. Only in-frame clones appear in the TCRdb table, and some are missing; sequencing was by immunoSEQ multiplex PCR. The sample has several thousand clones, around 60% seen once; the top ten hold approximately 8.9%. Sequences were derived from CD8+ T cells sorted from blood (inferred from file names), sampled from a patient given nivolumab and ipilimumab in sequence. Receptors originate from a human donor with melanoma. The CDR3 runs from the conserved cysteine through the conserved F or W. Each record gives: clone size, V gene, D gene, J gene, CDR3 DNA, CDR3 protein. A D gene is named only where the DNA matches it firmly. Part of the rows lack a size; the others show once, few, many or a class for expanded clones.

clone_size: .
v_call: TRBV5-6
d_call: TRBD2
j_call: TRBJ2-7
cdr3_nt: TGTGCCAGCAGCTACGTGGGGGGGTCCTACGAGCAGTACTTC
cdr3_aa: CASSYVGGSYEQYF

clone_size: .
v_call: TRBV5-5
d_call: TRBD2
j_call: TRBJ2-1
cdr3_nt: TGTGCCAGCAGCTTGGGCAGCGGGGATGAGCAGTTCTTC
cdr3_aa: CASSLGSGDEQFF

clone_size: .
v_call: TRBV2
d_call: .
j_call: TRBJ2-7
cdr3_nt: TGTGCCAGCAGTTCGCGGGGATCCACCTACGAGCAGTACTTC
cdr3_aa: CASSSRGSTYEQYF

clone_size: .
v_call: TRBV5-1
d_call: .
j_call: TRBJ2-7
cdr3_nt: TGCGCCAGCAGCTTGCGGGGGGCGCATATCGACGAGCAGTACTTC
cdr3_aa: CASSLRGAHIDEQYF

clone_size: .
v_call: TRBV6-6
d_call: .
j_call: TRBJ1-1
cdr3_nt: TGTGCCAGCAGCCCCGGTGGCACTGAAGCTTTCTTT
cdr3_aa: CASSPGGTEAFF

clone_size: .
v_call: TRBV27
d_call: .
j_call: TRBJ1-4
cdr3_nt: TGTGCCAGCAGTTTGCGGGTTAACAATAATGAAAAACTGTTTTTT
cdr3_aa: CASSLRVNNNEKLFF

clone_size: .
v_call: TRBV13
d_call: .
j_call: TRBJ1-6
cdr3_nt: TGCGCCAGCAGCCTTACCCACCGGGATCCACCGACACCCCTCCACTTT
cdr3_aa: CASSLTHRDPPTPLHF

clone_size: .
v_call: TRBV7-9
d_call: TRBD1
j_call: TRBJ1-6
cdr3_nt: TGTGCCAGCAGCTTAAATCCGGGACAGGGGATCGGTTCACCCCTCCACTTT
cdr3_aa: CASSLNPGQGIGSPLHF

clone_size: .
v_call: TRBV9
d_call: .
j_call: TRBJ2-7
cdr3_nt: TGTGCCAGTTCCGAAGAAAGCGGGTCTTACGAGCAGTACTTC
cdr3_aa: CASSEESGSYEQYF

clone_size: .
v_call: TRBV5-6
d_call: TRBD1
j_call: TRBJ1-2
cdr3_nt: TGTGCCAGCTTACTCCAGCGGGACAGGCAAAACTATGGCTACACCTTC
cdr3_aa: CASLLQRDRQNYGYTF

clone_size: .
v_call: TRBV27
d_call: .
j_call: TRBJ2-7
cdr3_nt: TGTGCCAGCAGTTTATCCACAGCAGCCTACGAGCAGTACTTC
cdr3_aa: CASSLSTAAYEQYF

clone_size: .
v_call: TRBV11-3
d_call: TRBD1
j_call: TRBJ1-3
cdr3_nt: TGTGCCAGCAGCCTGGGACAGAGCTCTGGAAACACCATATATTTT
cdr3_aa: CASSLGQSSGNTIYF

clone_size: .
v_call: TRBV6-4
d_call: TRBD2
j_call: TRBJ2-3
cdr3_nt: TGTGCCAGCAGCCCCGACTCTGGTAGCGGGAGCACAGATACGCAGTATTTT
cdr3_aa: CASSPDSGSGSTDTQYF

clone_size: few
v_call: TRBV28
d_call: .
j_call: TRBJ2-7
cdr3_nt: TGTGCCAGCAAAACCCCGGACAGCTACGAGCAGTACTTC
cdr3_aa: CASKTPDSYEQYF

clone_size: once
v_call: TRBV2
d_call: .
j_call: TRBJ1-1
cdr3_nt: TGTGCCAGCAGTGCAAGGACAGAAATGAACACTGAAGCTTTCTTT
cdr3_aa: CASSARTEMNTEAFF

clone_size: .
v_call: TRBV4-3
d_call: TRBD2
j_call: TRBJ2-7
cdr3_nt: TGCGCCAGCAGCCCGGGACTAAATTCCTACGAGCAGTACTTC
cdr3_aa: CASSPGLNSYEQYF

clone_size: .
v_call: TRBV5-1
d_call: .
j_call: TRBJ2-7
cdr3_nt: TGCGCCAGCAGCTTGGCCGCGGAGCAGTACTTC
cdr3_aa: CASSLAAEQYF

clone_size: few
v_call: TRBV5-1
d_call: .
j_call: TRBJ2-7
cdr3_nt: TGCGCCAGCAGCTTACAGGGCCACGAGCAGTACTTC
cdr3_aa: CASSLQGHEQYF

clone_size: .
v_call: TRBV19
d_call: TRBD1
j_call: TRBJ1-1
cdr3_nt: TGTGCCAGTAGTCCCTCGACAGGGGGCCACACTGAAGCTTTCTTT
cdr3_aa: CASSPSTGGHTEAFF

clone_size: .
v_call: TRBV6-5
d_call: .
j_call: TRBJ1-1
cdr3_nt: TGTGCCAGCAGTTTTTCATCCGGGAACACTGAAGCTTTCTTT
cdr3_aa: CASSFSSGNTEAFF

clone_size: few
v_call: TRBV7-6
d_call: .
j_call: TRBJ1-2
cdr3_nt: TGTGCCAGCAGCCCGGGGACTTACTCAAACCCTAACTATGGCTACACCTTC
cdr3_aa: CASSPGTYSNPNYGYTF

clone_size: .
v_call: TRBV27
d_call: TRBD1
j_call: TRBJ2-1
cdr3_nt: TGTGCCAGCAGTTTATCAGGTGAGGGACAGGGAGGCTTCAATGAGCAGTTCTTC
cdr3_aa: CASSLSGEGQGGFNEQFF

clone_size: .
v_call: TRBV28
d_call: .
j_call: TRBJ1-2
cdr3_nt: TGTGCCAGCAGTTTATTTAGGGCGCGGGGTGGCTACACCTTC
cdr3_aa: CASSLFRARGGYTF

clone_size: .
v_call: TRBV5-1
d_call: TRBD1
j_call: TRBJ2-7
cdr3_nt: TGCGCCAGCAGCAGTGGACAGGGGGCTGGAGAGCAGTACTTC
cdr3_aa: CASSSGQGAGEQYF

clone_size: .
v_call: TRBV27
d_call: TRBD2
j_call: TRBJ2-7
cdr3_nt: TGTGCCAGCAGTTTAGAAACTAGCGGGGCGGGCCAGTACTTC
cdr3_aa: CASSLETSGAGQYF

clone_size: few
v_call: TRBV10-3
d_call: .
j_call: TRBJ1-5
cdr3_nt: TGTGCCATCAGTGATTCCCAAACGGGTCAGCCCCAGCATTTT
cdr3_aa: CAISDSQTGQPQHF

clone_size: medium-sized
v_call: TRBV29-1
d_call: TRBD2
j_call: TRBJ2-7
cdr3_nt: TGCAGCGTTGAAAAGGTTCCTAGCGGTCCCTACGAGCAGTACTTC
cdr3_aa: CSVEKVPSGPYEQYF

clone_size: .
v_call: TRBV7-8
d_call: TRBD2
j_call: TRBJ2-7
cdr3_nt: TGTGCCAGCAGGACCGGGACTAGTAGCTCCTACGAGCAGTACTTC
cdr3_aa: CASRTGTSSSYEQYF

clone_size: .
v_call: TRBV4-2
d_call: TRBD2
j_call: TRBJ2-7
cdr3_nt: TGTGCCAGCAGCCAAGATGAGCGGCTAGCGGGAGTTGACGAGCAGTACTTC
cdr3_aa: CASSQDERLAGVDEQYF

clone_size: .
v_call: TRBV7-9
d_call: .
j_call: TRBJ2-7
cdr3_nt: TGTGCCAGCAGCTTAACTTGGGAGCAGTACTTC
cdr3_aa: CASSLTWEQYF

clone_size: .
v_call: TRBV27
d_call: .
j_call: TRBJ1-2
cdr3_nt: TGTGCCAGCAGTTCCGGCGTGGGAGGGAGATGGGGCTACACCTTC
cdr3_aa: CASSSGVGGRWGYTF

clone_size: .
v_call: TRBV21-1
d_call: .
j_call: TRBJ2-5
cdr3_nt: TGTGCCAGCAGCCCCTCCAGACTTGGATGGGACAAAGAGACCCAGTACTTC
cdr3_aa: CASSPSRLGWDKETQYF

clone_size: .
v_call: TRBV7-8
d_call: .
j_call: TRBJ2-7
cdr3_nt: TGTGCCAGCAGCTTTTTCGCCGGCGGCTCCTACGAGCAGTACTTC
cdr3_aa: CASSFFAGGSYEQYF

clone_size: medium-sized
v_call: TRBV19
d_call: TRBD1
j_call: TRBJ2-7
cdr3_nt: TGTGCCAGTAGTATTCTTGGACAGGGAGACGAGCAGTACTTC
cdr3_aa: CASSILGQGDEQYF

clone_size: .
v_call: TRBV7-3
d_call: .
j_call: TRBJ1-1
cdr3_nt: TGTGCCAGCAGCCCTGGCCCGAACACTGAAGCTTTCTTT
cdr3_aa: CASSPGPNTEAFF

clone_size: hyperexpanded
v_call: TRBV19
d_call: TRBD2
j_call: TRBJ2-7
cdr3_nt: TGTGCCAGTAGTCCGACTAGCGCTCCTTCCTACGAGCAGTACTTC
cdr3_aa: CASSPTSAPSYEQYF

clone_size: .
v_call: TRBV11-2
d_call: TRBD1
j_call: TRBJ2-7
cdr3_nt: TGTGCCAGCAGCTTTGGGGACAGGCCTACCTACGAGCAGTACTTC
cdr3_aa: CASSFGDRPTYEQYF

clone_size: medium-sized
v_call: TRBV4-3
d_call: .
j_call: TRBJ2-7
cdr3_nt: TGCGCCAGCAGCCGCGGTCTAGACTCCTACGAGCAGTACTTC
cdr3_aa: CASSRGLDSYEQYF

clone_size: .
v_call: TRBV11-2
d_call: TRBD2
j_call: TRBJ2-7
cdr3_nt: TGTGCCAGCAGCTTGGCTAGCGGGAGCTACGAGCAGTACTTC
cdr3_aa: CASSLASGSYEQYF

clone_size: .
v_call: TRBV2
d_call: .
j_call: TRBJ2-7
cdr3_nt: TGTGCCAGTTTCTCCACTAAACCTGCCTACGAGCAGTACTTC
cdr3_aa: CASFSTKPAYEQYF

clone_size: .
v_call: TRBV25-1
d_call: .
j_call: TRBJ2-1
cdr3_nt: TGTGCCAGCAGTGAAAGTTTAGGCGGGTTAACCTACAATGAGCAGTTCTTC
cdr3_aa: CASSESLGGLTYNEQFF

clone_size: .
v_call: TRBV30
d_call: .
j_call: TRBJ2-2
cdr3_nt: TGTGCCTGGACAGGGAACACCGGGGAGCTGTTTTTT
cdr3_aa: CAWTGNTGELFF

clone_size: .
v_call: TRBV7-3
d_call: TRBD1
j_call: TRBJ2-7
cdr3_nt: TGTGCCAGCAGCGGCACAGGGGGCGGCGACGAGCAGTACTTC
cdr3_aa: CASSGTGGGDEQYF

clone_size: .
v_call: TRBV19
d_call: .
j_call: TRBJ2-7
cdr3_nt: TGTGCCAGTAGTATGGGCAGGGGCTACGAGCAGTACTTC
cdr3_aa: CASSMGRGYEQYF

clone_size: few
v_call: TRBV28
d_call: .
j_call: TRBJ1-6
cdr3_nt: TGTGCCACCTTGACAGGTTACGGGTCACCCCTCCACTTT
cdr3_aa: CATLTGYGSPLHF

clone_size: .
v_call: TRBV6-5
d_call: TRBD2
j_call: TRBJ2-3
cdr3_nt: TGTGCCGTACTAGCGGGAGGGTTCAGCACAGATACGCAGTATTTT
cdr3_aa: CAVLAGGFSTDTQYF

clone_size: .
v_call: TRBV5-1
d_call: .
j_call: TRBJ2-1
cdr3_nt: TGCGCCAGCAGCTTGGCCTCCGGTGAGCAGTTCTTC
cdr3_aa: CASSLASGEQFF

clone_size: .
v_call: TRBV19
d_call: TRBD2
j_call: TRBJ2-7
cdr3_nt: TGTGCCAGTAGTAGCGGGGGAAGCTCCTACGAGCAGTACTTC
cdr3_aa: CASSSGGSSYEQYF

clone_size: .
v_call: TRBV11-3
d_call: .
j_call: TRBJ2-2
cdr3_nt: TGTGCCAAACCGGGACACAAGAACACCGGGGAGCTGTTTTTT
cdr3_aa: CAKPGHKNTGELFF

clone_size: .
v_call: TRBV7-5
d_call: .
j_call: TRBJ1-3
cdr3_nt: TGTGTCAGAAGCTTAGCCCGGGTCCCTCCTGGAAACACCATATATTTT
cdr3_aa: CVRSLARVPPGNTIYF

clone_size: .
v_call: TRBV27
d_call: .
j_call: TRBJ2-7
cdr3_nt: TGTGCCAGCAGTTTATTTAGCGGTCTCGACAACGAGCAGTACTTC
cdr3_aa: CASSLFSGLDNEQYF

clone_size: .
v_call: TRBV10-3
d_call: .
j_call: TRBJ1-5
cdr3_nt: TGTGCCATCAGTGAGGTCGGGGGGCACGGTCAGCCCCAGCATTTT
cdr3_aa: CAISEVGGHGQPQHF

clone_size: .
v_call: TRBV4-1
d_call: .
j_call: TRBJ2-7
cdr3_nt: TGCGCCAGCAGCCAAAGGCAGGGCCCCTACGAGCAGTACTTC
cdr3_aa: CASSQRQGPYEQYF

clone_size: .
v_call: TRBV19
d_call: .
j_call: TRBJ2-7
cdr3_nt: TGTGCCACCTCCCCATACGGGACTTCTTCCTACGAGCAGTACTTC
cdr3_aa: CATSPYGTSSYEQYF

clone_size: .
v_call: TRBV7-9
d_call: .
j_call: TRBJ1-1
cdr3_nt: TGTGCCAGCAGCCCGGGAAGCCGTATGAACACTGAAGCTTTCTTT
cdr3_aa: CASSPGSRMNTEAFF